These T cell receptor beta chains were read from a single sample in a study of cytomegalovirus exposure and HLA in healthy donors. Profiling relied on immunoSEQ multiplex PCR, and the TCRdb table lists in-frame clones only, not all of them. The sample lists 84,000 or so clones, 62% occurring once. The sample taken for sequencing was PBMCs. The receptors here all came from a woman under 40 in good health and CMV-seropositive. CDR3s include the opening cysteine and the closing phenylalanine or tryptophan. A D gene is named only where the DNA matches it firmly. Size values are once, few and many counts, or a class for expanded clones, and some rows have none.

.	TRBD1	TRBV2	TRBJ2-7	CASNGQGFAEQYF	TGTGCCAGCAACGGACAGGGTTTCGCCGAGCAGTACTTC
.	TRBD1	TRBV11-2	TRBJ1-2	CASSTTGDASGYTF	TGTGCCAGCAGCACGACAGGGGATGCTAGCGGCTACACCTTC
few	.	TRBV7-2	TRBJ1-2	CASSLSPRANYGYTF	TGTGCCAGCAGCTTATCCCCCAGGGCTAACTATGGCTACACCTTC
.	.	TRBV19	TRBJ1-5	CASSQAFEQPQHF	TGTGCCAGTAGTCAAGCCTTTGAGCAGCCCCAGCATTTT
few	.	TRBV25-1	TRBJ1-1	CASSDQGLAEAFF	TGTGCCAGCAGTGACCAGGGTCTCGCTGAAGCTTTCTTT
.	.	TRBV2	TRBJ1-3	CASSATDPGNTIYF	TGTGCCAGCAGTGCGACTGACCCTGGAAACACCATATATTTT
.	.	TRBV7-2	TRBJ2-2	CASSLDQGRLFF	TGTGCCAGCAGCTTAGACCAGGGAAGGCTGTTTTTT
.	TRBD1	TRBV5-1	TRBJ2-7	CASSNGQGATYEQYF	TGCGCCAGCAGCAATGGACAGGGGGCAACCTACGAGCAGTACTTC
few	.	TRBV19	TRBJ2-3	CASSSGDGRDTQYF	TGTGCCAGTAGTAGCGGGGACGGAAGAGATACGCAGTATTTT
.	TRBD2	TRBV25-1	TRBJ2-2	CASSETHGTSAWELFF	TGTGCCAGCAGTGAAACCCATGGGACTAGTGCCTGGGAGCTGTTTTTT
.	TRBD2	TRBV4-1	TRBJ2-3	CASSYRGGVDTDTQYF	TGCGCCAGCAGCTACCGGGGGGGCGTCGACACAGATACGCAGTATTTT
.	TRBD1	TRBV19	TRBJ2-7	CASSLGAGQGTYEQYF	TGTGCCAGTAGTCTCGGGGCGGGACAGGGGACTTACGAGCAGTACTTC
.	.	TRBV4-3	TRBJ2-1	CASSQIGTPRGNEQFF	TGCGCCAGCAGCCAGATTGGCACCCCCAGGGGCAATGAGCAGTTCTTC
few	TRBD2	TRBV6-4	TRBJ2-1	CASSVSGGGEYEQFF	TGTGCCAGCAGTGTGAGCGGGGGCGGTGAGTATGAGCAGTTCTTC
.	TRBD1	TRBV28	TRBJ2-3	CASSLRGQGATDTQYF	TGTGCCAGCAGTTTGCGGGGACAGGGGGCCACAGATACGCAGTATTTT
once	TRBD1	TRBV25-1	TRBJ1-2	CASSGGTGGRGYPF	TGTGCCAGCAGTGGAGGGACAGGGGGCCGGGGCTACCCCTTC
.	TRBD1	TRBV5-3	TRBJ2-7	CARSLGTGVYEQYF	TGTGCCAGAAGCTTGGGGACAGGGGTTTACGAGCAGTACTTC
once	.	TRBV10-3	TRBJ1-1	CAIRPVGAGLNTEAFF	TGTGCCATCAGACCCGTGGGGGCAGGGTTAAACACTGAAGCTTTCTTT
.	.	TRBV7-9	TRBJ2-7	CSSRLDTSYEQYF	TGTTCCAGCAGACTGGACACGTCCTACGAGCAGTACTTC
.	.	TRBV7-2	TRBJ2-1	CASTLTDNEQFF	TGTGCCAGCACCTTGACAGACAATGAGCAGTTCTTC
few	.	TRBV9	TRBJ2-5	CASSPHGETQYF	TGTGCCAGCAGCCCCCACGGGGAGACCCAGTACTTC
few	TRBD1	TRBV10-2	TRBJ2-5	CASTGPEGGETQYF	TGCGCCAGCACAGGACCCGAAGGGGGCGAGACCCAGTACTTC
.	TRBD2	TRBV4-1	TRBJ2-3	CASSQGGLPGDTQYF	TGCGCCAGCAGCCAAGGGGGACTACCTGGAGATACGCAGTATTTT
.	TRBD1	TRBV7-2	TRBJ1-1	CASSGRNRGTEAFF	TGTGCCAGCAGCGGACGTAACAGGGGCACTGAAGCTTTCTTT
.	TRBD2	TRBV25-1	TRBJ2-7	CASTGLADYEQYF	TGTGCCAGCACTGGTCTAGCGGACTACGAGCAGTACTTC
.	TRBD2	TRBV28	TRBJ2-1	CASRGGVVDNEQFF	TGTGCCAGCAGGGGGGGGGTGGTTGACAATGAGCAGTTCTTC
few	TRBD2	TRBV7-2	TRBJ2-5	CASSLAGLGVETQYF	TGTGCCAGCAGCTTAGCCGGACTAGGCGTTGAGACCCAGTACTTC
.	.	TRBV10-3	TRBJ2-7	CAIRKDSYEQYF	TGTGCCATCAGAAAGGACTCCTACGAGCAGTACTTC